The next 24 T cell receptor beta chains were all read from a single sample in a study of T cell changes during pregnancy in multiple sclerosis. Clones were read by immunoSEQ multiplex PCR, and TCRdb kept only the in-frame ones, dropping some. Here the sample spans 85,000 to 120,000 clones, around 93% being singletons. The sample here was peripheral blood, taken after pregnancy. The receptors here all came from a female donor with multiple sclerosis, enrolled in a pregnancy study.

The chain uses TRBV13 and TRBJ2-1; TRBD2 matches at 13 bases. Germline V lookup: CDR1 PRHDT, CDR2 FYEKMQ (reference sequence). The V gene end was trimmed by 5 bases and the J gene end by 8 bases; junction bases not matched to a gene: 9. There are 16 residues in the CDR3. CDR3 in DNA: TGTGCCAGCAGCACCGGACTAGCGGGAGTGTTCGATGAGCAGTTCTTC. It translates to CASSTGLAGVFDEQFF.

The rearrangement uses TRBV7-8 and TRBJ2-5, with TRBD2 matching 12 bases. V dropped 3 bases and J dropped 5; count of bases not matched to a gene: 1. The CDR3 extends over 14 amino acids. Germline lookup yields CDR1 SGHVS and CDR2 FQNEAQ. In nucleotides, the CDR3 is TGTGCCAGCAGCTTTGGGACTAGCGGGGAGACCCAGTACTTC. This translates into CASSFGTSGETQYF.

This sequence joins TRBV28 and TRBJ1-5; 7 nucleotides align to TRBD1. CDR3 length equals 18 residues. Looked up from germline, CDR1 is MDHEN and CDR2 is SYDVKM. V lost 6 bases and J lost 0; bases outside the gene matches: 14. The CDR3 reads CASSLGLKDRDSNQPQHF. As DNA, the CDR3 is TGTGCCAGCAGCCTGGGGTTGAAAGACAGGGATAGCAATCAGCCCCAGCATTTT.

The chain joins TRBV1 to TRBJ2-7; TRBD2 reflects the table's D call only, with no check against the DNA. TRBV1 is designated a pseudogene. The CDR3 length is 12 residues. The CDR3 DNA reads TGCGCGCGGGGGGCCAGGGACTACGAGCAGTACTTC. Translating it yields CARGARDYEQYF.

The chain joins TRBV5-1 to TRBJ1-4; D might be TRBD1 (6 bases). Trimming stripped 0 bases from V and 4 bases from J, with 19 bases between. The CDR3 has 18 amino acids. Germline lookup yields CDR1 SGHRS and CDR2 YFSETQ. CDR3 in amino acids: CASSLGGSKWGLNEKLFF. Here the CDR3 DNA reads TGCGCCAGCAGCTTGGGTGGCTCAAAGTGGGGGCTTAATGAAAAACTGTTTTTT.

The V gene is TRBV27, the J gene TRBJ1-5; D may be TRBD1 (6 bases). This CDR3 spans 15 amino acids. V lost 6 bases and J lost 6, with 18 bases in between. Germline V CDR1 and CDR2: MNHEY, SMNVEV (reference sequence). In DNA form, the CDR3 reads TGTGCCAGCAGCAGATCACAGGGATACAGTCAGCCCCAGCATTTT. It specifies CASSRSQGYSQPQHF.

The chain combines TRBV6-5 with TRBJ1-5; TRBD1 agrees at 9 bases. V shed 4 bases, J shed 6 bases, and the junction held 10 bases outside the gene matches. The germline gives CDR1 MNHEY, CDR2 SVGAGI. This CDR3 is 16 amino acids long. The CDR3 nucleotides are TGTGCCAGCAGTTTCCTAGGACAGGGGATTCCTCAGCCCCAGCATTTT. Encoded protein: CASSFLGQGIPQPQHF.

The chain uses TRBV19 and TRBJ1-2, with a tentative D call TRBD1 (6 bases). From germline, CDR1 is LNHDA and CDR2 SQIVND (reference sequence). V gave up 3 bases and J gave up 8 bases, with 16 bases separating them. The length of the CDR3 is 14 residues. The chain's CDR3 is CASSINSIQGGYTF. Written as DNA, the CDR3 is TGTGCCAGTAGTATCAACAGCATACAGGGAGGCTACACCTTC.

This chain connects TRBV2 to TRBJ1-5, with a possible D match to TRBD1 (5 bases). The V and J ends lost 1 base and 4 bases respectively, with 11 bases between them. This CDR3 has 15 amino acids. Germline-derived CDR1 and CDR2 are SNHLY and FYNNEI. The CDR3 coding sequence is TGTGCCAGCAGTGAAGGGGGGGGTCTAAATCAGCCCCAGCATTTT. This codes for CASSEGGGLNQPQHF.

The V and J genes are TRBV28 and TRBJ2-3, with TRBD2 identical over 9 bases. This CDR3 has 14 amino acids. From germline, CDR1 is MDHEN and CDR2 SYDVKM. J was trimmed by 2 bases and V by 5 bases; bases with no gene match: 2. The CDR3 region has the DNA TGTGCCAGCAGTCTAGCGGGACTCACAGATACGCAGTATTTT. Translation gives CASSLAGLTDTQYF.

The V gene is TRBV7-9, the J gene TRBJ2-7, with D perhaps matching TRBD1 (6 bases). Per germline, CDR1 SEHNR and CDR2 FQNEAQ (reference sequence). The CDR3 has 15 amino acids. The V end was cut by 5 bases, the J end by 2 bases, with 16 bases between. CDR3 coding DNA: TGTGCCAGCAGCCCCCAGGGGTTATCTACCTACGAGCAGTACTTC. Protein sequence: CASSPQGLSTYEQYF.

The J gene is TRBJ1-2, the V gene TRBV28; D remains ambiguous. Germline loops: CDR1 MDHEN, CDR2 SYDVKM. Trimming removed 0 bases from V and 6 bases from J, with 14 bases in between. The CDR3 sequence is 15 residues long. Here the CDR3 DNA reads TGTGCCAGCAGTTTATGGGCAGGCCTTCATCATGGCTACACCTTC. As protein: CASSLWAGLHHGYTF.

The chain couples TRBV5-1 to TRBJ2-5, with 8 positions matching TRBD2. The V gene end was trimmed by 5 bases and the J gene end by 1 base; junction bases not matched to a gene: 4. The germline V gene encodes CDR1 SGHRS and CDR2 YFSETQ. The CDR3 has 14 amino acids. CDR3 in amino acids: CASRIGGAQETQYF. The DNA of the CDR3 is TGCGCCAGCAGAATCGGGGGGGCCCAAGAGACCCAGTACTTC. The whole variable domain, filled in from reference TRBV5-1 and TRBJ2-5, reads KAGVTQTPRYLIKTRGQQVTLSCSPISGHRSVSWYQQTPGQGLQFLFEYFSETQRNKGNFPGRFSGRQFSNSRSEMNVSTLELGDSALYLCASRIGGAQETQYFGPGTRLLVL.

The V call is TRBV5-1, the J call TRBJ2-2; tentative D call: TRBD1 (5 bases). V lost 4 bases and J 6 bases, leaving 16 bases between the germline ends. CDR3 size: 15 residues. Looked up from germline, CDR1 is SGHRS and CDR2 is YFSETQ. CDR3 coding DNA: TGCGCCAGCAGCCCCCGCCCGACAGCCCCCGGGGAGCTGTTTTTT. It translates to CASSPRPTAPGELFF. The full variable domain, its missing parts supplied by reference TRBV5-1 and TRBJ2-2, is KAGVTQTPRYLIKTRGQQVTLSCSPISGHRSVSWYQQTPGQGLQFLFEYFSETQRNKGNFPGRFSGRQFSNSRSEMNVSTLELGDSALYLCASSPRPTAPGELFFGEGSRLTVL.

Comment on this clone: A junction end diverges from the germline sequence, so it may reflect a read error. The chain joins TRBV29-1 to TRBJ2-1, with TRBD2 matching over 9 bases. The CDR3 consists of 12 residues. Per the germline V gene, CDR1 is SQVTM and CDR2 is ANQGSEA. Here the CDR3 DNA reads TGCAGCTTTGAGCGGGGGGCGCGTGAGCAGTTCTTC. It is translated as CSFERGAREQFF.

The chain joins TRBV28 to TRBJ1-5; unclear D gene. The CDR3 loop spans 17 amino acids. V lost 5 bases and J 1 base, leaving 18 bases between the germline ends. CDR1 is MDHEN and CDR2 is SYDVKM in the germline V gene. CDR3 protein: CASSPPISVASNQPQHF. CDR3 bases: TGTGCCAGCAGTCCGCCCATTTCGGTTGCGAGCAATCAGCCCCAGCATTTT.

The V call is TRBV2, the J call TRBJ2-1; possible D gene TRBD2, 6 bases. Per the germline V gene, CDR1 is SNHLY and CDR2 is FYNNEI. The CDR3 runs 12 residues. The V and J ends lost 7 bases and 8 bases respectively, with 12 bases between them. CDR3 residues: CASTWEADEQFF. The CDR3 DNA reads as TGTGCCAGCACCTGGGAGGCGGATGAGCAGTTCTTC.

J is TRBJ2-7 and V is TRBV27; 8 nucleotides match TRBD1. Germline CDR1 reads MNHEY; CDR2 reads SMNVEV (reference sequence). The ends lost 5 bases at V and 2 bases at J; junction bases unmatched: 8. This CDR3 is built from 15 residues. CDR3: CASSPRDRRPYEQYF. The CDR3 DNA reads as TGTGCCAGCAGTCCCCGGGACAGGAGGCCCTACGAGCAGTACTTC.

V is TRBV27 and J is TRBJ2-7, with D uncertain. Germline loops: CDR1 MNHEY, CDR2 SMNVEV (reference sequence). The CDR3 is made up of 12 amino acids. The germline V and J ends were trimmed by 5 bases and 4 bases, with 9 bases remaining between them. Here the CDR3 reads CASSPRLYEQYF. CDR3 sequence (DNA): TGTGCCAGCAGTCCTCGGTTGTACGAGCAGTACTTC.

V and J are TRBV25-1 and TRBJ1-1; TRBD1 matches at 7 bases. Looked up from germline, CDR1 is MGHDK and CDR2 is SYGVNS. The CDR3 extends over 15 amino acids. With 6 bases clipped from V and 3 bases from J, the junction kept 10 bases outside the gene matches. The CDR3 DNA is TGTGCCAGCAGCAAGTCGACAGGGTTGTACACTGAAGCTTTCTTT. Translating gives CASSKSTGLYTEAFF. The entire variable domain, with the rest obtained from reference TRBV25-1 and TRBJ1-1, is as follows: EADIYQTPRYLVIGTGKKITLECSQTMGHDKMYWYQQDPGMELHLIHYSYGVNSTEKGDLSSESTVSRIRTEHFPLTLESARPSHTSQYLCASSKSTGLYTEAFFGQGTRLTVV.

The chain links TRBV7-8 to TRBJ2-7, with TRBD1 as a possible D gene (6 bases). Looked up from germline, CDR1 is SGHVS and CDR2 is FQNEAQ. The CDR3 is made up of 14 amino acids. V lost 7 bases to trimming and J lost 5 bases, with 18 bases between them. The CDR3 sequence is CASNTQGTGHEQYF. The CDR3 DNA reads as TGTGCCAGCAATACACAGGGTACCGGCCACGAGCAGTACTTC. The full variable domain, with the rest looked up from reference TRBV7-8 and TRBJ2-7, is GAGVSQSPRYKVAKRGQDVALRCDPISGHVSLFWYQQALGQGPEFLTYFQNEAQLDKSGLPSDRFFAERPEGSVSTLKIQRTQQEDSAVYLCASNTQGTGHEQYFGPGTRLTVT.

The chain joins TRBV6-5 to TRBJ2-2; 7 bases match TRBD1. Germline CDR1 reads MNHEY; CDR2 reads SVGAGI. The J segment lost 6 bases and the V segment lost 6 bases, leaving 10 bases of the junction unmatched. The CDR3 length is 15 residues. As DNA, the CDR3 is TGTGCCAGCAGGAAAACAGGGGCACGGGCCGGGGAGCTGTTTTTT. Encoded protein: CASRKTGARAGELFF.

CDR3 loop: CASSLAGLGAGRNPGNTIYF. In nucleotides, the CDR3 is TGTGCCAGCAGTTTGGCCGGTTTGGGGGCCGGCCGGAACCCTGGAAACACCATATATTTT. V usage is TRBV28 and J usage is TRBJ1-3, with D perhaps TRBD1 (6 bases). Germline assignment: CDR1 MDHEN and CDR2 SYDVKM. The V gene lost 3 bases and the J gene lost 2 bases, with 26 bases spanning the gap. This CDR3 contains 20 residues.

This CDR3 reads CASAGQTLREQYF. The CDR3 DNA reads as TGTGCCAGCGCGGGACAGACCCTTAGGGAGCAGTACTTC. The chain combines TRBV28 with TRBJ2-7, with a possible D match to TRBD1 (7 bases). This CDR3 region has 13 residues. V gave up 8 bases and J gave up 7 bases, with 18 bases separating them. Germline CDR1 is MDHEN and CDR2 is SYDVKM.